The TCR beta chain under discussion was sequenced for a study of blood T cells in healthy people across ages. A word on this clonotype: Its antigen is undetermined.

General study findings and limits: Roughly linearly, TCR beta diversity per million T cells fell as age increased.

The second PCR ran about 6 to 11 cycles with a sample-barcoded 5' primer and J-beta primers. One entry per CDR3 protein, called by TCRdb with MiXCR from the 5' RACE reads. The sample contains around 1,900,000 distinct CDR3 sequences, approximately 39% of which appear only once. The germline V and J ends were trimmed by 1 base and 8 bases, with 8 bases remaining between them. CDR3 length: 12 amino acids. The germline CDR1 and CDR2 sequences are SEHNR and FQNEAQ (reference sequence). The sequencing input was blood. V gene TRBV7-9 combines with J gene TRBJ1-2; D is unclear. This clonotype was sampled from a human donor in good health. The CDR3 nucleotides read TGTGCCAGCAGCTTAGTCTTGGAAGGCTACACCTTC. As protein: CASSLVLEGYTF.